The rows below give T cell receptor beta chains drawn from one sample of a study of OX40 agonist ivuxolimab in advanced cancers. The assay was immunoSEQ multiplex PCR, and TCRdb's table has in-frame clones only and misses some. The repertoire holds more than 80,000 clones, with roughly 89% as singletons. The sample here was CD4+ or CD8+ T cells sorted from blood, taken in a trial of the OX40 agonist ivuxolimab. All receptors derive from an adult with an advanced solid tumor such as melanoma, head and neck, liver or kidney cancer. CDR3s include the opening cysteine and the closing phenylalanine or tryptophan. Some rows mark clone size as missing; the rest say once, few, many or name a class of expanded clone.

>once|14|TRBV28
CANAGGQRNYGYTF
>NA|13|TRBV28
CASSLRRYYGYTF
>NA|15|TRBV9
CASSEADGRTDTQYF
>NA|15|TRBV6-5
CASSYSGQGLYGYTF
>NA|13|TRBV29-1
CSVVRLTRETQYF
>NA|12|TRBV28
CASSSLQRDYTF
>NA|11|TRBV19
CASSIGGTQYF
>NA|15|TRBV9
CASSVAHSVIYEQYF
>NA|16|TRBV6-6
CASSPAGLAGTYEQYF
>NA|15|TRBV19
CASSLGTLTPYEQYF
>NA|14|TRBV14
CASSFDTKGEKLFF
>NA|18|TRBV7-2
CASSLAGLAGGPGDTQYF
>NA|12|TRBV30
CAWSVQVNEQFF
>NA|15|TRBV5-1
CASSPRSISYNEQFF
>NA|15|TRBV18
CASSPGDRVPNEQFF
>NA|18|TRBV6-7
CASSYSKSLGRISYEQYF
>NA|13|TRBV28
CASSWTVSYEQYF
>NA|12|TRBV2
CASTAEGQPQHF
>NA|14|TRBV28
CASSLEDRVNGYTF
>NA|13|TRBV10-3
CAISPRMTDTQYF
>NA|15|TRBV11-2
CASSFQGAGVYGYTF
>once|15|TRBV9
CASSPQTGVDTEAFF
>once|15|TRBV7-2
CASSLVTTQLNTQYF
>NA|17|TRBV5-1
CASSLLSVATNTGELFF
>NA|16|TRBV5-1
CASGASGQGAGGELFF
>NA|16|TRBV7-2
CASGSLVVVGPGELFF
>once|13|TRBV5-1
CASSLGLGETQYF
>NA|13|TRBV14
CASKGLQNTEAFF
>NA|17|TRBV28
CASSSYRGRLSNQPQHF
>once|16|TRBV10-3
CAIGMKLAGGPDTQYF
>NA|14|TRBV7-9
CASSYPTRNTEAFF
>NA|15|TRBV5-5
CASSFFGGRTDTQYF
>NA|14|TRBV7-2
CASSPRQGQETQYF
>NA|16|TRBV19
CASSIDGVSGANVLTF
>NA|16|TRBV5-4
CASSLDLAGAMDTQYF
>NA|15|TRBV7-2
CASSLVSSGRETQYF
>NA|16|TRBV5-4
CASNPWGRFGHNEQFF
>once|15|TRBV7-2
CASSSRAGGIYGYTF
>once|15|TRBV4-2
CASSREGPILNEQYF
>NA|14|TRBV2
CASSEGGLGETQYF
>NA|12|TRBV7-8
CASSLIDYEQYF
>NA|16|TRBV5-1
CASSFGLAPIQETQYF
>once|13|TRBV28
CASMWTGSEKLFF
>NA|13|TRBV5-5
CASSFASLGGYTF
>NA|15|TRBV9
CASSRGLRENNEQFF
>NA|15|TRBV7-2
CASSSGQGGRQPQHF
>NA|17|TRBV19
CASSRRTGGFSGTEAFF
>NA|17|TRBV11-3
CASSSPGLTKVPDTQYF
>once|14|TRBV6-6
CASSYFPRENEQYF
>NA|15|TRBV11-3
CASSFSDRGEETQYF
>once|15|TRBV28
CASSSGTGAPYEQYF
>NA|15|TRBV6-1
CASSESGTGDYEQYF
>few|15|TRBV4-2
CASSQVQGYDQPQHF
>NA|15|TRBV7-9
CASSPRTRSGETQYF